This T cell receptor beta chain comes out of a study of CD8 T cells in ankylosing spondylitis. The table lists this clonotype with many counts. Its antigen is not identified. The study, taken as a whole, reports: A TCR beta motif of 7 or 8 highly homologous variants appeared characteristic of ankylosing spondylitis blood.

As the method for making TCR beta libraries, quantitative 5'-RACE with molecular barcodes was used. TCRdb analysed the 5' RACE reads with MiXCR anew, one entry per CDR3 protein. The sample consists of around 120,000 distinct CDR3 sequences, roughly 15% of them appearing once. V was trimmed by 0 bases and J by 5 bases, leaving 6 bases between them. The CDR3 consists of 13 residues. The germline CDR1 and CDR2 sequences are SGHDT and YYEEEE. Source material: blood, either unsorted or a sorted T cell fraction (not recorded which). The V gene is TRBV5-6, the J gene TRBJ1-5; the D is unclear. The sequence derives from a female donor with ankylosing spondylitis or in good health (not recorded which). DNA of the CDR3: TGTGCCAGCAGCTTGGGGACTTATCAGCCCCAGCATTTT. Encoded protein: CASSLGTYQPQHF.